Below, 18 T cell receptor beta chains from the same sample are listed, as sequenced in a study of T cells expressing NK-cell markers. TCRdb reprocessed the 5' RACE reads and stores each CDR3 protein as one record, lacking DNA. The sample table includes about 460,000 distinct CDR3 sequences. The specimen was blood T cells: a sorted CD56 or NKG2C T cell subset, CD4+ or CD8+ T cells, or bulk PBMC T cells (not recorded which). The receptors were sampled from a woman aged 50 to 65 in good health.

The CDR3 loop is CAWSNQGGGNQPQHF. The gene calls are TRBV30 and TRBJ1-5; TCRdb's D call of TRBD1 is untestable without DNA. The CDR3 has 15 amino acids. Germline V gene data show CDR1 as GTSNPN and CDR2 as SVGIG (reference sequence).

The V and J genes are TRBV11-2 and TRBJ2-7; TCRdb proposes TRBD1, but this gene call is untestable without DNA. Germline lookup yields CDR1 SGHAT and CDR2 FQNNGV. The CDR3 length is 17 residues. The CDR3 protein is CASSLAPLGGGLYEQYF. The variable domain in full, with the rest retrieved from reference TRBV11-2 and TRBJ2-7, is EAGVAQSPRYKIIEKRQSVAFWCNPISGHATLYWYQQILGQGPKLLIQFQNNGVVDDSQLPKDRFSAERLKGVDSTLKIQPAKLEDSAVYLCASSLAPLGGGLYEQYFGPGTRLTVT.

The chain links TRBV24-1 to TRBJ2-3; TCRdb names TRBD2, which stays unverified in the absence of DNA. Germline-derived CDR1 and CDR2 are KGHDR and SFDVKD. The CDR3 spans 15 residues. This chain's CDR3 is CATRGLAGDSDTQYF.

This chain links TRBV20-1 with TRBJ2-5; TCRdb gives TRBD1 as the D gene, but with no DNA this cannot be confirmed. The CDR3 runs to 15 residues. Germline assignment: CDR1 DFQATT and CDR2 SNEGSKA (reference sequence). The chain's CDR3 is CSAPEIQGIAETQYF.

This chain links TRBV20-1 with TRBJ1-5. CDR3 length: 15 residues. Germline V gene sequence: CDR1 DFQATT, CDR2 SNEGSKA (reference sequence). CDR3 loop: CSARTRQGGHQPQHF.

The V call is TRBV24-1, the J call TRBJ1-1; TCRdb designates TRBD1, a call that cannot be tested without DNA. Germline V gene data show CDR1 as KGHDR and CDR2 as SFDVKD. This CDR3 is built from 17 residues. The CDR3 loop reads CATSDPRTGQRNTEAFF.

The chain recombines TRBV9 with TRBJ2-3; TCRdb picks TRBD2, but there is no DNA to check that call. CDR1 is SGDLS, CDR2 YYNGEE, per germline. This CDR3 spans 14 amino acids. CDR3 sequence reads: CASSAGTSPDTQYF.

V gene TRBV9 combines with J gene TRBJ1-1; the TCRdb D gene call, TRBD1, has no DNA to confirm it. This CDR3 has 13 residues. Germline assignment: CDR1 SGDLS and CDR2 YYNGEE. Here the CDR3 reads CASSPGEYTEAFF.

The chain links TRBV7-9 to TRBJ2-2; there is no DNA to check the TCRdb D call of TRBD1. The germline V gene has CDR1 SEHNR and CDR2 FQNEAQ (reference sequence). CDR3 size: 17 residues. CDR3 loop: CASSRNRVPANTGELFF.

This CDR3 reads CASSQDMVVNTDTQYF. The genes are TRBV14 and TRBJ2-3; TCRdb indicates TRBD2, and absent DNA this call remains unverified. Per the germline V gene, CDR1 is SGHDN and CDR2 is FVKESK. The CDR3 contains 16 residues.

This sequence joins TRBV5-1 and TRBJ2-1; as DNA is missing, the TRBD1 call by TCRdb cannot be tested. The CDR3 spans 12 residues. The germline CDR1 and CDR2 sequences are SGHRS and YFSETQ. This CDR3 is CASSRGNNEQFF.

The rearrangement joins TRBV19 to TRBJ2-5; the D call of TRBD1 rests on TCRdb alone, since no DNA is present to check it. Per germline, CDR1 LNHDA and CDR2 SQIVND (reference sequence). This CDR3 region has 15 residues. CDR3 sequence: CASSIPGASGETQYF.

The gene calls are TRBV29-1 and TRBJ2-7; the D call of TRBD2 rests on TCRdb alone, since no DNA is present to check it. The germline V gene has CDR1 SQVTM and CDR2 ANQGSEA. The CDR3 runs to 13 residues. The CDR3: CSVEGLAGLEQYF.

The V gene is TRBV12-3 or TRBV12-4, the J gene TRBJ2-3; no DNA is available, so the TRBD1 call from TCRdb remains unchecked. CDR3 size: 13 residues. The CDR3 sequence is CASSLVLGHTQYF.

V gene TRBV6-5 combines with J gene TRBJ2-1. Per the germline V gene, CDR1 is MNHEY and CDR2 is SVGAGI. This CDR3 is 17 amino acids long. CDR3 region: CASSYSSGGSSYNEQFF.

V gene TRBV4-1 combines with J gene TRBJ1-4; TCRdb outputs TRBD1, but without DNA this stays unchecked. The V gene's germline CDR1 is MGHRA and CDR2 YSYEKL. This CDR3 comprises 18 residues. CDR3 in amino acids: CASSQDLPGGGGGEKLFF.

This rearrangement joins TRBV19 to TRBJ1-5; the D call from TCRdb, TRBD1, cannot be confirmed without DNA. Germline V lookup: CDR1 LNHDA, CDR2 SQIVND (reference sequence). There are 13 residues in the CDR3. CDR3 in amino acids: CASSNTGDQPQHF.

V is TRBV5-1 and J is TRBJ2-1; absent DNA, TCRdb's TRBD2 call cannot be checked. The CDR3 covers 14 residues. Germline V gene data show CDR1 as SGHRS and CDR2 as YFSETQ. CDR3 residues: CASSLAGGLAEQFF.